This is a list of T cell receptor beta chains from one sample in a study of a mutant IDH1 vaccine in newly diagnosed glioma. Their cognate antigens are unknown. Sequenced by immunoSEQ multiplex PCR; TCRdb stores in-frame clones only, minus some. This sample yields 45,000 to 65,000 clones, of which 65% are seen a single time; around 4.8% belongs to the top ten. Specimen: peripheral blood mononuclear cells (PBMCs), collected from a glioma patient whose treatment included an IDH1 peptide vaccine. The receptors derive from a man aged 40-55 years with glioma. Some clones in this sample may be carry-over from other donors' samples. The CDR3 runs from the conserved cysteine through the conserved F or W. A D gene is named only where the DNA matches it firmly. Where a row states a size, it is once, few, many or the class of an expanded clone; other rows omit it.

D: NA; V: TRBV4-2; size: NA; J: TRBJ1-2; DNA: TGTGCCAGCAGCCCAACAACGGGGGACTATGGCTACACCTTC; CDR3: CASSPTTGDYGYTF
D: NA; V: TRBV6-6; size: NA; J: TRBJ1-5; DNA: TGTGCCAGCGCCAAACAGGAGACTTATCAGCCCCAGCATTTT; CDR3: CASAKQETYQPQHF
D: TRBD1; V: TRBV2; size: NA; J: TRBJ1-5; DNA: TGTGCCAGCAACCGCCGGACAGGGGATCAGCCCCAGCATTTT; CDR3: CASNRRTGDQPQHF
D: TRBD1; V: TRBV6-1; size: NA; J: TRBJ1-2; DNA: TGTGCCAGCAGACAGGACAGGGTCTATGGCTACACCTTC; CDR3: CASRQDRVYGYTF
D: TRBD1; V: TRBV10-2; size: NA; J: TRBJ2-3; DNA: TGCGCCAGCAGTGAAGGGCAGGGGGTATCCAGCACAGATACGCAGTATTTT; CDR3: CASSEGQGVSSTDTQYF
D: NA; V: TRBV4-1; size: NA; J: TRBJ1-5; DNA: TGCGCCAGCAGCTCAAGGACCGGGGGTCAGCCCCAGCATTTT; CDR3: CASSSRTGGQPQHF
D: NA; V: TRBV10-3; size: few; J: TRBJ1-1; DNA: TGTGCCATCAGTGGCCAGGGGAATACTGAAGCTTTCTTT; CDR3: CAISGQGNTEAFF
D: TRBD2; V: TRBV5-6; size: NA; J: TRBJ2-1; DNA: TGTGCCAGCAGCTATGGGACTAGCGGGTACAATGAGCAGTTCTTC; CDR3: CASSYGTSGYNEQFF
D: NA; V: TRBV6-5; size: NA; J: TRBJ2-2; DNA: TGTGCCAGCAGTTACGGCCCGAACACCGGGGAGCTGTTTTTT; CDR3: CASSYGPNTGELFF
D: NA; V: TRBV27; size: NA; J: TRBJ2-1; DNA: TGTGCCAGCAGGAGGGGGGGCTCCTACAATGAGCAGTTCTTC; CDR3: CASRRGGSYNEQFF
D: NA; V: TRBV6-1; size: NA; J: TRBJ1-3; DNA: TGTGCCAGCAGTGAAATAAGTTCTGGAAACACCATATATTTT; CDR3: CASSEISSGNTIYF